The entry below describes one T cell receptor (beta chain). Its target is unknown. Time point meaning: week 23, last vaccination. Topical imiquimod was applied with each vaccine dose, which held 300 ug of mutant IDH1 20-mer peptide. This sample is part of a study of a mutant IDH1 vaccine in newly diagnosed glioma. Method: immunoSEQ multiplex PCR; TCRdb's copy keeps in-frame clones and lacks some. Here the sample spans tens of thousands of clones, 75% to 95% being singletons. The CDR3 spans 13 residues. V trimming: 6 bases; J trimming: 10 bases; junction bases outside the gene matches: 5. Germline V CDR1 and CDR2: MNHNS, SASEGT.

The chain uses TRBV6-1 and TRBJ1-6, with TRBD1 identical over 8 bases. This specimen was PBMCs, taken from a glioma patient whose treatment included an IDH1 peptide vaccine. The receptor comes from a man aged 50 or older with glioma. CDR3 coding DNA: TGTGCCAGCAGCCAGACAGGGGACTCACCCCTCCACTTT. As protein: CASSQTGDSPLHF.